One sample yielded the 19 T cell receptor beta chains listed below, sequenced in a study of cytomegalovirus exposure and HLA in healthy donors. TCRdb's table, derived via immunoSEQ multiplex PCR, lists solely in-frame clones and lacks some. The sample holds 150,000 to 200,000 clones; approximately 80% are singletons and the top ten take roughly 7%. The sample comprised PBMCs. These receptors originate from a man between 18 and 35 years old in good health and CMV-seropositive.

This clone was seen once. This sequence joins TRBV28 and TRBJ2-7; TRBD2 matches at 9 bases. Unmatched junction bases numbered 4, after V lost 6 bases and J lost 4 bases. Per germline, CDR1 MDHEN and CDR2 SYDVKM. The CDR3 has 13 residues. CDR3 amino acids: CASRGREGYEQYF. In DNA, the CDR3 is TGTGCCAGCAGGGGGCGGGAGGGGTACGAGCAGTACTTC.

This chain joins TRBV30 and TRBJ1-5; D not resolved. With 0 bases removed from V and 3 bases from J, the gap between germline ends came to 9 bases. Germline V gene sequence: CDR1 GTSNPN, CDR2 SVGIG (reference sequence). There are 14 residues in the CDR3. The chain's CDR3 is CAWSVVQANQPQHF. CDR3 in DNA: TGTGCCTGGAGTGTTGTCCAGGCCAATCAGCCCCAGCATTTT.

This clone came up a few times. The V and J genes are TRBV28 and TRBJ1-5, with D unresolved. Germline V gene lookup returns CDR1 MDHEN and CDR2 SYDVKM. The CDR3 has 14 residues. The V gene lost 4 bases and the J gene lost 4 bases, with 11 bases spanning the gap. CDR3 sequence (DNA): TGTGCCAGCAGTTCCCGAGGCGGAAATCAGCCCCAGCATTTT. Translated: CASSSRGGNQPQHF.

This clone occurred once. V is TRBV5-6 and J is TRBJ1-4; no reliable D call. The V end was cut by 4 bases, the J end by 4 bases, with 14 bases between. The CDR3 is 15 residues long. Germline CDR1 reads SGHDT; CDR2 reads YYEEEE. CDR3 protein: CASSPNGLSNEKLFF. For the CDR3, the DNA is TGTGCCAGCAGCCCGAACGGACTGAGTAATGAAAAACTGTTTTTT.

The chain joins TRBV6-4 to TRBJ2-2; D might be TRBD1 (6 bases). CDR1 MRHNA and CDR2 SNTAGT come from the germline V gene. V lost 4 bases to trimming and J lost 1 base, with 7 bases between them. The CDR3 covers 14 residues. The DNA for the CDR3 is TGTGCCAGCAGTGCGGACAGGAACACCGGGGAGCTGTTTTTT. It is translated as CASSADRNTGELFF.

The chain recombines TRBV28 with TRBJ2-1; 9 nucleotides agree with TRBD2. Germline assignment: CDR1 MDHEN and CDR2 SYDVKM. V shed 5 bases and J 1 base; nucleotides not matched to a gene: 15. The CDR3 is 19 residues long. The CDR3 is CASSPAGYWREGSYNEQFF. The CDR3 bases are TGTGCCAGCAGTCCGGCAGGGTATTGGCGGGAGGGGTCCTACAATGAGCAGTTCTTC.

The chain carries TRBV9 and TRBJ2-7; TRBD1 matches at 12 bases. The CDR3 totals 14 residues. Germline CDR1 reads SGDLS; CDR2 reads YYNGEE. Trimming took 5 bases from V and 2 from J; bases not matched to a gene: 2. CDR3 sequence: CASSRDRGPYEQYF. DNA for the CDR3: TGTGCCAGCAGTCGGGACAGGGGGCCCTACGAGCAGTACTTC.

The genes are TRBV9 and TRBJ2-1; 10 bases line up with TRBD2. The germline CDR1 and CDR2 sequences are SGDLS and YYNGEE. The CDR3 extends over 15 amino acids. V shed 4 bases, J shed 8 bases, and the junction held 9 bases outside the gene matches. The CDR3 coding sequence is TGTGCCAGCAGCCCCCGGACTAGCGGTAGGGATGAGCAGTTCTTC. Its translation: CASSPRTSGRDEQFF.

This clone occurred a few times. V usage is TRBV30 and J usage is TRBJ2-7; D perhaps matches TRBD2 (5 bases). CDR3 length: 11 amino acids. Germline CDR1 is GTSNPN and CDR2 is SVGIG (reference sequence). V was cut by 0 bases and J by 12 bases, with 12 bases left in between. This CDR3 reads CAWSVAEKRYF. For the CDR3, the DNA is TGTGCCTGGAGTGTAGCGGAGAAGCGGTACTTC.

There are a few counts of this clone. The chain employs TRBV7-3 and TRBJ2-1; D is unclear. CDR1 is SGHTA and CDR2 is FQGTGA in the germline V gene. V was trimmed by 5 bases and J by 12 bases, leaving 14 bases between them. The CDR3 runs 12 residues. The CDR3 nucleotides read TGTGCCAGCAGCCCTGCGACGGGTGGGCAGTTCTTC. Translation: CASSPATGGQFF.

The chain uses TRBV2 and TRBJ1-1; D uncertain. Trimming took 4 bases from V and 0 from J, leaving 15 bases between them. The CDR3 consists of 16 residues. In germline, CDR1 is SNHLY, CDR2 FYNNEI. As DNA, the CDR3 is TGTGCCAGCAGTGGTGGCAGCGGAAGCATGAACACTGAAGCTTTCTTT. This codes for CASSGGSGSMNTEAFF. The complete variable domain, with remaining parts taken from reference TRBV2 and TRBJ1-1, reads EPEVTQTPSHQVTQMGQEVILRCVPISNHLYFYWYRQILGQKVEFLVSFYNNEISEKSEIFDDQFSVERPDGSNFTLKIRSTKLEDSAMYFCASSGGSGSMNTEAFFGQGTRLTVV.

This chain links TRBV2 with TRBJ2-5, with D maybe TRBD1 (5 bases). In germline, CDR1 is SNHLY, CDR2 FYNNEI. Trimming left V 7 bases short and J 4 bases short, with 7 bases between. CDR3 length equals 11 residues. CDR3 region: CASKGAETQYF. The CDR3 DNA is TGTGCCAGCAAAGGGGCAGAGACCCAGTACTTC.

The V call is TRBV12-5, the J call TRBJ2-1, with TRBD2 identical over 8 bases. J was trimmed by 8 bases and V by 6 bases; bases with no gene match: 12. The CDR3 consists of 15 residues. The V gene's germline CDR1 is LGHNT and CDR2 FRNRAP. The CDR3 DNA reads as TGTGCTAGTGGCGCCCCCCGGGAGGGCCTTTATGAGCAGTTCTTC. This encodes CASGAPREGLYEQFF.

For the CDR3, the DNA is TGTGCCAGCAGCTTAGAGCACCAATTAAACACTGAAGCTTTCTTT. It translates to CASSLEHQLNTEAFF. V is TRBV7-2 and J is TRBJ1-1; D uncertain. Trimming took off 1 base at V and 2 bases at J, with 11 bases between the two ends. The CDR3 extends over 15 amino acids. Germline-derived CDR1 and CDR2 are SGHTA and FQGNSA.

The chain links TRBV6-1 to TRBJ1-2, with D unclear. Trimming left V 1 base short and J 7 bases short, with 7 bases between. This CDR3 has 12 residues. Germline CDR1 reads MNHNS; CDR2 reads SASEGT. CDR3 sequence reads: CASSEGRFGYTF. CDR3 sequence (DNA): TGTGCCAGCAGTGAAGGGCGGTTTGGCTACACCTTC.

This clone came up once. The rearrangement joins TRBV19 to TRBJ2-1, with 10 nucleotides matching TRBD2. The length of the CDR3 is 14 residues. J lost 3 bases, V lost 8 bases, and 4 bases had no gene match. From germline, CDR1 is LNHDA and CDR2 SQIVND (reference sequence). The CDR3 region has the DNA TGTGCCAGTTCTAGCGGGAGTATCTACAATGAGCAGTTCTTC. The encoded protein is CASSSGSIYNEQFF.

This clone was observed at least ten times. V and J are TRBV5-4 and TRBJ2-1; no definite D call. V was clipped by 4 bases and J by 2 bases, with 13 bases between them. CDR3 length: 15 amino acids. The germline V gene encodes CDR1 SGHNT and CDR2 YYREEE (reference sequence). CDR3 region: CASSPVPSAYNEQFF. The CDR3 DNA follows: TGTGCCAGCAGCCCCGTCCCGTCGGCCTACAATGAGCAGTTCTTC.

The chain couples TRBV5-3 to TRBJ2-5, with D perhaps TRBD1 (6 bases). TRBV5-3 is identified as an open reading frame with a role that is uncertain. The V and J ends lost 1 base and 1 base respectively, with 23 bases between them. This CDR3 region has 19 residues. The CDR3 region has the DNA TGTGCCAGAAGCTTGAACTTAGCCCACCCTAGGGGGACCCAAGAGACCCAGTACTTC. This sequence encodes CARSLNLAHPRGTQETQYF.

In this sample, this clone turned up once. This chain links TRBV19 with TRBJ2-7, with 8 bases that match TRBD1. This CDR3 spans 14 amino acids. Germline trimming cut 4 bases from V and 6 bases from J; bases unmatched to any gene: 8. From germline, CDR1 is LNHDA and CDR2 SQIVND (reference sequence). Here the CDR3 DNA reads TGTGCCAGTAGTAACCAGGGGGCAGGGCTCGAGCAGTACTTC. Its translation: CASSNQGAGLEQYF.